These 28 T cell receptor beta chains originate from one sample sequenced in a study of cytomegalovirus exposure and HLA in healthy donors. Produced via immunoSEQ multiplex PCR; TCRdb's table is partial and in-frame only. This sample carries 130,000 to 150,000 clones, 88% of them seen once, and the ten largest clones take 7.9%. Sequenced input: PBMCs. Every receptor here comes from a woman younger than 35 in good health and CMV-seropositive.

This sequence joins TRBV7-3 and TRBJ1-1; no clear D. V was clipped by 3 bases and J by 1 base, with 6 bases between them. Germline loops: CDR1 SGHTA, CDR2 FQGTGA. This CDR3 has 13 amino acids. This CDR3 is CASSFGSNTEAFF. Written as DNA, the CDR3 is TGTGCCAGCAGCTTCGGGTCGAACACTGAAGCTTTCTTT.

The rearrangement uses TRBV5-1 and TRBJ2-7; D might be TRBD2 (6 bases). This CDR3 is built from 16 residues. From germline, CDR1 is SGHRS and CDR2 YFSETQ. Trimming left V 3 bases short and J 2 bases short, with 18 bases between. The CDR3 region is CASSYGFGEDAYEQYF. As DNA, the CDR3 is TGCGCCAGCAGCTATGGCTTTGGGGAGGACGCCTACGAGCAGTACTTC.

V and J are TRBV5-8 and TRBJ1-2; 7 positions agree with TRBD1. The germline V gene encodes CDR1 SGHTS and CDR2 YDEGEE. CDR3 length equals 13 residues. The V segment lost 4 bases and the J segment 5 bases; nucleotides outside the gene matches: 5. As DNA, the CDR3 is TGTGCCAGCAGCCGGGACAGACATTATGGCTACACCTTC. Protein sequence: CASSRDRHYGYTF.

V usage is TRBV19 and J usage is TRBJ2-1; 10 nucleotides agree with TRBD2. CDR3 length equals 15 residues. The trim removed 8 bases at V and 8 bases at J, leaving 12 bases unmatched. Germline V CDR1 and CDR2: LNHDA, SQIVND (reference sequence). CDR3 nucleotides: TGTGCCAGTCGAAGCGGGGGGGCAAGTCGGGATGAGCAGTTCTTC. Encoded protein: CASRSGGASRDEQFF. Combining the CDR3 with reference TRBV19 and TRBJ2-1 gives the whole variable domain DGGITQSPKYLFRKEGQNVTLSCEQNLNHDAMYWYRQDPGQGLRLIYYSQIVNDFQKGDIAEGYSVSREKKESFPLTVTSAQKNPTAFYLCASRSGGASRDEQFFGPGTRLTVL.

The CDR3 DNA is TGTGCCACCAGCAGAGATTGGCTCCGCCAAGAGACCCAGTACTTC. This sequence encodes CATSRDWLRQETQYF. This chain connects TRBV15 to TRBJ2-5, with no clear D. This CDR3 region has 15 residues. CDR1 LNHNV and CDR2 YYDKDF come from the germline V gene (reference sequence). Trimming took 0 bases from V and 1 from J, leaving 9 bases between them. The full variable domain, with the rest looked up from reference TRBV15 and TRBJ2-5, is DAMVIQNPRYQVTQFGKPVTLSCSQTLNHNVMYWYQQKSSQAPKLLFHYYDKDFNNEADTPDNFQSRRPNTSFCFLDIRSPGLGDTAMYLCATSRDWLRQETQYFGPGTRLLVL.

CDR3 sequence reads: CASSGGAKSETQYF. The CDR3 region has the DNA TGTGCCAGCAGCGGGGGGGCAAAATCGGAGACCCAGTACTTC. The genes are TRBV5-6 and TRBJ2-5, with D possibly TRBD2 on 7 matching bases. The CDR3 spans 14 residues. CDR1 SGHDT and CDR2 YYEEEE come from the germline V gene. Trimming shortened V by 4 bases and J by 5 bases, and 15 bases separated the two germline ends.

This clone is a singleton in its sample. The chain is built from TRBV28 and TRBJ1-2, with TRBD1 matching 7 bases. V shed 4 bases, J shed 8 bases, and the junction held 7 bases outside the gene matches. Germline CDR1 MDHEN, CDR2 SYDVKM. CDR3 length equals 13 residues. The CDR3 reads CASSSVGGYGYTF. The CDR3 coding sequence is TGTGCCAGCAGTTCGGTAGGGGGCTACGGCTACACCTTC.

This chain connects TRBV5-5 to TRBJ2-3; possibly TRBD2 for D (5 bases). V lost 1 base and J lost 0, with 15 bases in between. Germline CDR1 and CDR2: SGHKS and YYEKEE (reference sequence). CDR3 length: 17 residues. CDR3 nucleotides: TGTGCCAGCAGCTTGTTTCTCCGTCGGGATAGCACAGATACGCAGTATTTT. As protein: CASSLFLRRDSTDTQYF.

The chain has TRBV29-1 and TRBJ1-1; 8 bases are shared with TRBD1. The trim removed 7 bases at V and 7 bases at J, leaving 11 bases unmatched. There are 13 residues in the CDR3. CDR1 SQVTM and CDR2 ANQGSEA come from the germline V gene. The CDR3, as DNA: TGCAGCGCTGGACAGGGCGGGCTGGGTGAAGCTTTCTTT. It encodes CSAGQGGLGEAFF.

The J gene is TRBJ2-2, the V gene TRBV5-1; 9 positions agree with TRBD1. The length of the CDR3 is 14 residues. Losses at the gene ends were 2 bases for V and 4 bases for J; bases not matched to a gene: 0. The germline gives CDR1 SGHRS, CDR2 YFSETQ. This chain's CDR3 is CASSLQGATGELFF. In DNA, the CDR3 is TGCGCCAGCAGCTTACAGGGGGCCACCGGGGAGCTGTTTTTT.

This chain's CDR3 is CAISERQGGTEAFF. In nucleotides, the CDR3 is TGTGCCATCAGTGAGCGGCAGGGAGGGACTGAAGCTTTCTTT. The chain is built from TRBV10-3 and TRBJ1-1, with TRBD1 as a possible D gene (5 bases). Germline V lookup: CDR1 ENHRY, CDR2 SYGVKD. Trimming pared 2 bases from V and 5 bases from J, leaving 12 bases between. CDR3 length: 14 residues.

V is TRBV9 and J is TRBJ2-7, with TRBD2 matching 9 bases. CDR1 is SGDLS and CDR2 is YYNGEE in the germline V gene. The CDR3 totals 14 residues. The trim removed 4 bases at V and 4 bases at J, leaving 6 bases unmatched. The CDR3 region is CASSFSGRTYEQYF. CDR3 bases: TGTGCCAGCAGCTTTAGCGGGAGAACGTACGAGCAGTACTTC. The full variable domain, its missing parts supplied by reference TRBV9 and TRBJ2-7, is DSGVTQTPKHLITATGQRVTLRCSPRSGDLSVYWYQQSLDQGLQFLIQYYNGEERAKGNILERFSAQQFPDLHSELNLSSLELGDSALYFCASSFSGRTYEQYFGPGTRLTVT.

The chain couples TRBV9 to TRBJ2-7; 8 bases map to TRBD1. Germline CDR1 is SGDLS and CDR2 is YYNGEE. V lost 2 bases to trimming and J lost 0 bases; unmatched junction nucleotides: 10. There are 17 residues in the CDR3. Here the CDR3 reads CASSVGQAPRASYEQYF. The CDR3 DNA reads TGTGCCAGCAGCGTGGGACAGGCTCCCCGGGCCTCCTACGAGCAGTACTTC. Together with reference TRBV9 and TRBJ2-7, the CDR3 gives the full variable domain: DSGVTQTPKHLITATGQRVTLRCSPRSGDLSVYWYQQSLDQGLQFLIQYYNGEERAKGNILERFSAQQFPDLHSELNLSSLELGDSALYFCASSVGQAPRASYEQYFGPGTRLTVT.

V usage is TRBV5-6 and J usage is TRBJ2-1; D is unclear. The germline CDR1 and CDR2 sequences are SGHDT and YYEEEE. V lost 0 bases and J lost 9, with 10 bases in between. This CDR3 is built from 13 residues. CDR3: CASSLDRSVEQFF. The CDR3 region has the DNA TGTGCCAGCAGCTTGGATCGGTCGGTTGAGCAGTTCTTC.

CDR3 sequence (DNA): TGTGCCAGCAGCTTAGGGCAGGGGGTAGAGACCCAGTACTTC. It codes for CASSLGQGVETQYF. The chain carries TRBV7-9 and TRBJ2-5; 7 positions match TRBD1. Unmatched junction bases numbered 3, after V lost 1 base and J lost 4 bases. Germline V gene sequence: CDR1 SEHNR, CDR2 FQNEAQ (reference sequence). The CDR3 extends over 14 amino acids.

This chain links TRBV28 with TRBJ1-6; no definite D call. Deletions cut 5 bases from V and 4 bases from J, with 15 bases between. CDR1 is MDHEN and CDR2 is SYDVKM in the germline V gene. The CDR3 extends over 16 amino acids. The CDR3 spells CASSPRRRGYNSPLHF. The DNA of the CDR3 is TGTGCCAGCAGTCCCAGGCGACGCGGGTATAATTCACCCCTCCACTTT.

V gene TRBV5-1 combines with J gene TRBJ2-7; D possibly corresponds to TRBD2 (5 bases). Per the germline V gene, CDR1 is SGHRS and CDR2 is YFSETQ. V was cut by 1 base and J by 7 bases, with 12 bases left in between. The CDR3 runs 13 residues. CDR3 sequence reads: CASSLYGVGEQYF. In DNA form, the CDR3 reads TGCGCCAGCAGCTTGTACGGGGTGGGGGAGCAGTACTTC.

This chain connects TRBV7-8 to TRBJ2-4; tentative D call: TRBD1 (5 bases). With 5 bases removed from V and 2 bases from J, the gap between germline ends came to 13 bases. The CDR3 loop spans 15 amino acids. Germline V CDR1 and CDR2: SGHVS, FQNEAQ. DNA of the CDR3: TGTGCCAGCAGCCCCGACAGCGCATCCAAAAACATTCAGTACTTC. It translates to CASSPDSASKNIQYF.

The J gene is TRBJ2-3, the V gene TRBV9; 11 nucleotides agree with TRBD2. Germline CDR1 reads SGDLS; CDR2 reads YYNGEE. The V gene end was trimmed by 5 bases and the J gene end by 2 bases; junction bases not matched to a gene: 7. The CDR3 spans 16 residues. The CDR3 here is CASSLHSGRATDTQYF. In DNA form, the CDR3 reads TGTGCCAGCAGTTTACATAGCGGGAGGGCCACAGATACGCAGTATTTT.

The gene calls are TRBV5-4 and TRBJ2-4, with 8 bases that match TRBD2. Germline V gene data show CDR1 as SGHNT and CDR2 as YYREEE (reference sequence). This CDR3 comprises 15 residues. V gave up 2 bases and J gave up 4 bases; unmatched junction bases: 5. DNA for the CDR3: TGTGCCAGCAGCTTCGAAGCGGGGGTTAAAAACATTCAGTACTTC. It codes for CASSFEAGVKNIQYF. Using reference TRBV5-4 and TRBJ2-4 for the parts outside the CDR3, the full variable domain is ETGVTQSPTHLIKTRGQQVTLRCSSQSGHNTVSWYQQALGQGPQFIFQYYREEENGRGNFPPRFSGLQFPNYSSELNVNALELDDSALYLCASSFEAGVKNIQYFGAGTRLSVL.

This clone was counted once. The CDR3 DNA reads as TGTGCCAGCAGTTGGACAGGGGAAGGTGGGGCCAACGTCCTGACTTTC. This gives the protein CASSWTGEGGANVLTF. The rearrangement uses TRBV11-1 and TRBJ2-6; 9 bases are a match to TRBD1. The CDR3 length is 16 residues. Germline V gives CDR1 SGHAT, CDR2 FQDESV (reference sequence). V shed 6 bases, J shed 3 bases, and the junction held 6 bases outside the gene matches.

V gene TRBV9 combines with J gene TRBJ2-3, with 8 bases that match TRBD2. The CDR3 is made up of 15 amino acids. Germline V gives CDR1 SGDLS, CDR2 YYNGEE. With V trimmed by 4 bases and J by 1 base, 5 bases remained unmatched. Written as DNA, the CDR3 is TGTGCCAGCAGCCTTAAGACTAGCGGCACAGATACGCAGTATTTT. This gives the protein CASSLKTSGTDTQYF.

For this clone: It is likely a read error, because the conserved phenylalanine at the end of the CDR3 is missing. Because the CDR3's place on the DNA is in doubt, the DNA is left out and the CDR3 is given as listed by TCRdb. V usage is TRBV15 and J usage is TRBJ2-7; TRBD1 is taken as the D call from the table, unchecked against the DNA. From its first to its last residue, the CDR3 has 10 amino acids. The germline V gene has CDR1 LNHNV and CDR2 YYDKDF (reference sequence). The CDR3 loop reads CATSRDLRGS.

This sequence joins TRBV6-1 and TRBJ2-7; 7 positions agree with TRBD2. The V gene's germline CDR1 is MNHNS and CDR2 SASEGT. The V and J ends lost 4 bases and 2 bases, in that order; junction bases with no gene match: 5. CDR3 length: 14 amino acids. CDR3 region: CASSVSRGTYEQYF. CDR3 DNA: TGTGCCAGCAGTGTGTCGCGGGGGACCTACGAGCAGTACTTC.

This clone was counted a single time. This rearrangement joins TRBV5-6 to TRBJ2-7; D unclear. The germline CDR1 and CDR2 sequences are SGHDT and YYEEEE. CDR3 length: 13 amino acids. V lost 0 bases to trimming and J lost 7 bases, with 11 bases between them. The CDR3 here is CASSLATDGEQYF. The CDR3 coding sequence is TGTGCCAGCAGCTTGGCCACAGATGGGGAGCAGTACTTC.

The DNA of the CDR3 is TGTGCCAGCAGTTTTCTTTGGGGACACATCTATGGCTACACCTTC. Translated, it gives CASSFLWGHIYGYTF. The gene calls are TRBV28 and TRBJ1-2; a weak D match, TRBD1 (6 bases). Per germline, CDR1 MDHEN and CDR2 SYDVKM. The CDR3 sequence is 15 residues long. V was shortened by 3 bases and J by 4 bases, with 15 bases between the two germline ends.

The CDR3 DNA reads TGTGCCAGCAGCCTCACAAGCAATCAGCCCCAGCATTTT. Protein sequence: CASSLTSNQPQHF. The rearrangement uses TRBV11-2 and TRBJ1-5; no definite D call. Germline assignment: CDR1 SGHAT and CDR2 FQNNGV. The V end was cut by 5 bases, the J end by 1 base, with 6 bases between. The length of the CDR3 is 13 residues.

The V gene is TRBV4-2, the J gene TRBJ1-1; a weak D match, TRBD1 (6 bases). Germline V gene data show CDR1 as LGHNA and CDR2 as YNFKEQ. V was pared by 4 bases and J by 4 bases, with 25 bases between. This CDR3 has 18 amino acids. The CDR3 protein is CASSLWAPLRQAGTEAFF. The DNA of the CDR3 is TGTGCCAGCAGCCTTTGGGCCCCCCTCAGACAGGCTGGCACTGAAGCTTTCTTT.